Listed below are T cell receptor beta chains from one sample, sequenced in a study of blood T cell repertoires in COVID-19. The table came from immunoSEQ multiplex PCR; TCRdb's copy has only in-frame clones and leaves some out. The sample consists of 300,000 or so clones, 80% to 90% of them appearing once. Source material: PBMCs or T cells enriched from blood (not recorded which). The source is a woman in her forties with acute COVID-19. CDR3s include the opening cysteine and the closing phenylalanine or tryptophan. D genes are given only for firm matches.

d_call: TRBD1; j_call: TRBJ1-2; v_call: TRBV5-4; cdr3_length: 14; cdr3_nt: TGTGCCAGCAGCTTCGGACAGGGTCTTTGGGGCTACACCTTC; cdr3_aa: CASSFGQGLWGYTF
d_call: TRBD2; j_call: TRBJ2-7; v_call: TRBV5-1; cdr3_length: 13; cdr3_nt: TGCGCCAGCGGTCCTAGCGGGAGTGGCGAGCAGTACTTC; cdr3_aa: CASGPSGSGEQYF
d_call: NA; j_call: TRBJ2-5; v_call: TRBV5-1; cdr3_length: 14; cdr3_nt: TGCGCCAGCAGCTTGGGGACTTTCAGAGAGACCCAGTACTTC; cdr3_aa: CASSLGTFRETQYF
d_call: TRBD1; j_call: TRBJ1-2; v_call: TRBV10-3; cdr3_length: 13; cdr3_nt: TGTGCCACTTCGACAGGGAACGACTATGGCTACACCTTC; cdr3_aa: CATSTGNDYGYTF
d_call: TRBD1; j_call: TRBJ2-7; v_call: TRBV6-5; cdr3_length: 15; cdr3_nt: TGTGCCAGCAGGAAGGCCAGGGGGCGATTCTACGAGCAGTACTTC; cdr3_aa: CASRKARGRFYEQYF
d_call: NA; j_call: TRBJ2-1; v_call: TRBV7-2; cdr3_length: 15; cdr3_nt: TGTGCCAGCAGCTTTACAGGGAACTCCTACAATGAGCAGTTCTTC; cdr3_aa: CASSFTGNSYNEQFF
d_call: TRBD2; j_call: TRBJ2-2; v_call: TRBV2; cdr3_length: 16; cdr3_nt: TGTGCCAGCAGGCTGGGACTAGCGGGGGGCACCGGGGAGCTGTTTTTT; cdr3_aa: CASRLGLAGGTGELFF
d_call: TRBD2; j_call: TRBJ2-7; v_call: TRBV19; cdr3_length: 17; cdr3_nt: TGTGCCAGTAGTATAGCTTTCGGCGGGAGGCCGCTCCGTGAGCAGTACTTC; cdr3_aa: CASSIAFGGRPLREQYF
d_call: TRBD1; j_call: TRBJ1-5; v_call: TRBV7-2; cdr3_length: 15; cdr3_nt: TGTGCCAGCAGCTTAGGGGACAGGCAAAATCAGCCCCAGCATTTT; cdr3_aa: CASSLGDRQNQPQHF
d_call: NA; j_call: TRBJ1-2; v_call: TRBV18; cdr3_length: 12; cdr3_nt: TGTGCCAGCTCACCGCAGGGAAATGGCTACACCTTC; cdr3_aa: CASSPQGNGYTF
d_call: TRBD1; j_call: TRBJ2-5; v_call: TRBV5-6; cdr3_length: 14; cdr3_nt: TGTGCCAGCAGCTTCGGGACAGACCAAGAGACCCAGTACTTC; cdr3_aa: CASSFGTDQETQYF
d_call: NA; j_call: TRBJ1-1; v_call: TRBV11-1; cdr3_length: 16; cdr3_nt: TGTGCCAGCAGCTATGATACAGGGTTCCTGAACACTGAAGCTTTCTTT; cdr3_aa: CASSYDTGFLNTEAFF
d_call: TRBD1; j_call: TRBJ1-5; v_call: TRBV10-3; cdr3_length: 13; cdr3_nt: TGTGCCATCAGTTGGGACAGGGTTCAGCCCCAGCATTTT; cdr3_aa: CAISWDRVQPQHF
d_call: NA; j_call: TRBJ1-1; v_call: TRBV7-9; cdr3_length: 14; cdr3_nt: TGTGCCAGCAGCTTATTCTCTGAGGGCACTGAAGCTTTCTTT; cdr3_aa: CASSLFSEGTEAFF
d_call: NA; j_call: TRBJ1-4; v_call: TRBV6-1; cdr3_length: 14; cdr3_nt: TGTGCCAGCAGTGAAGGATTGATAGGAGAGGAACTGTTTTTT; cdr3_aa: CASSEGLIGEELFF
d_call: TRBD2; j_call: TRBJ2-7; v_call: TRBV11-3; cdr3_length: 15; cdr3_nt: TGTGCCAGCAGCGCATCTAGCGGGAGTGGCTACGAGCAGTACTTC; cdr3_aa: CASSASSGSGYEQYF
d_call: TRBD2; j_call: TRBJ2-3; v_call: TRBV6-6; cdr3_length: 15; cdr3_nt: TGTGCCAGCACCCAAACTAGCGGGGTAGGAGATACGCAGTATTTT; cdr3_aa: CASTQTSGVGDTQYF
d_call: NA; j_call: TRBJ2-1; v_call: TRBV27; cdr3_length: 16; cdr3_nt: TGTGCCAGCAGTTTAAGTCTTTTAGGGGGTGAGAATGAGCAGTTCTTC; cdr3_aa: CASSLSLLGGENEQFF
d_call: NA; j_call: TRBJ1-5; v_call: TRBV19; cdr3_length: 15; cdr3_nt: TGTGCCAGTAGTATAAGACCAGGGTACAATCAGCCCCAGCATTTT; cdr3_aa: CASSIRPGYNQPQHF
d_call: TRBD1; j_call: TRBJ1-4; v_call: TRBV29-1; cdr3_length: 14; cdr3_nt: TGCAGCGTAAGCCGACAGGGGCAGAATGAAAAACTGTTTTTT; cdr3_aa: CSVSRQGQNEKLFF